The entry below gives a single TCR beta chain sequence along with its context. The antigen remains undetermined. The data were taken from a study of T cell responses to AZD1222 COVID-19 vaccine. Study overall: Pooled in the analysis were second doses at about 4 or about 12 weeks.

Study-wide findings and caveats: The study sampled repertoires only after the peak T cell response. The donor group comprised mostly white British people and more females; the analysis possibly underestimated clonal diversity.

The protocol was immunoSEQ multiplex PCR, while the TCRdb copy is restricted to in-frame clones and leaves out a portion. The sample yields around 100,000 clones, around nine tenths seen once. Trimming took 5 bases from V and 6 from J; bases not matched to a gene: 7. The CDR3 is made up of 13 amino acids. From germline, CDR1 is SGHTA and CDR2 FQGNSA. This sample comprised peripheral blood, obtained on day 0 of AZD1222 vaccination. The receptor was isolated from an adult in good health. The chain uses TRBV7-2 and TRBJ2-7; 7 positions agree with TRBD1. This CDR3 is CASSLDRVREQYF. In nucleotides, the CDR3 is TGTGCCAGCAGCCTAGACAGGGTTCGCGAGCAGTACTTC.